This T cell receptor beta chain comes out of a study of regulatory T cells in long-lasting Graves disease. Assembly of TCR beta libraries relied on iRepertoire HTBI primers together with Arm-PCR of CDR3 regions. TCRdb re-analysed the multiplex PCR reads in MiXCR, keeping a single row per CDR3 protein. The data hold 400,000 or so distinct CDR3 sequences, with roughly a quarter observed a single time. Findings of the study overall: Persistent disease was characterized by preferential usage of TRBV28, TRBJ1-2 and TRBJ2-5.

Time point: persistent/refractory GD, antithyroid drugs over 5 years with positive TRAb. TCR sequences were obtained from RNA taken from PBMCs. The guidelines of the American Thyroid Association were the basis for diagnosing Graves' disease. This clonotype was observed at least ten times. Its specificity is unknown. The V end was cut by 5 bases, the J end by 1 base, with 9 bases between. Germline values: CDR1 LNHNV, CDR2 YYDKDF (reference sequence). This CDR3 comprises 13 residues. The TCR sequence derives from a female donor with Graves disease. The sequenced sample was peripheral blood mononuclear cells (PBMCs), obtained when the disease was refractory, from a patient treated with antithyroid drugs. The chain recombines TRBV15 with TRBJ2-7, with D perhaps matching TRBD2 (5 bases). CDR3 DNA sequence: TGTGCCACCAGCCACACTAGTTCCTACGAGCAGTACTTC. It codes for CATSHTSSYEQYF.